This TCR beta chain was captured by sequencing in a study of response to subunit inactivated influenza vaccine. Study conclusions and caveats: The authors offered the suggestion that each seasonal influenza vaccination recruits few new T cells.

This clonotype was observed a few times. Its target is not known. TCRdb processed the RT-PCR reads anew with MiXCR; each CDR3 protein has one entry. In the table there are some 160,000 distinct CDR3 sequences, approximately 10% of which are singletons. The V end was cut by 5 bases, the J end by 0 bases, with 8 bases between. The CDR3 extends over 14 amino acids. Germline V CDR1 and CDR2: SGHRS, YFSETQ. The rearrangement uses TRBV5-1 and TRBJ1-4; D gene unclear. The specimen comprised non-naive T cells sorted from PBMCs, sampled 35 to 45 days after vaccination. The origin of this receptor is a man between 45 and 60 years old who received an inactivated influenza vaccine. The CDR3 loop reads CASRKSTTNEKLFF. Here the CDR3 DNA reads TGCGCCAGCAGAAAGTCTACAACTAATGAAAAACTGTTTTTT. The full variable domain, with the rest looked up from reference TRBV5-1 and TRBJ1-4, is KAGVTQTPRYLIKTRGQQVTLSCSPISGHRSVSWYQQTPGQGLQFLFEYFSETQRNKGNFPGRFSGRQFSNSRSEMNVSTLELGDSALYLCASRKSTTNEKLFFGSGTQLSVL.